This entry concerns a single TCR beta chain. PCR used 60 Vbeta primers and 13 Jbeta primers. The method was immunoSEQ multiplex PCR; TCRdb's version includes in-frame clones alone and lacks a portion of them. The data hold some 160,000 clones, with 72% observed a single time. This record comes from a study of cytomegalovirus exposure and HLA in healthy donors. The CDR3 spans 16 residues. The trim removed 1 base at V and 0 bases at J, leaving 2 bases unmatched. The germline gives CDR1 SGHVS, CDR2 FNYEAQ. Sequencing was done on a sample of PBMCs. The clonotype originates from a man aged 40-49 years in good health and CMV-seronegative. The chain links TRBV7-6 to TRBJ2-3, with 9 nucleotides matching TRBD1. The CDR3 DNA sequence: TGTGCCAGCAGCTTAGTAGGACAGGGGAGCACAGATACGCAGTATTTT. This codes for CASSLVGQGSTDTQYF.